The source of this T cell receptor (beta chain) is a study of blood T cell repertoires in COVID-19. V lost 2 bases and J lost 7, with 12 bases in between. Germline V gene sequence: CDR1 SGHDT, CDR2 YYEEEE. CDR3 size: 13 residues. Produced via immunoSEQ multiplex PCR; TCRdb's table is partial and in-frame only. The sample contains under 150,000 clones, 84% of which appear only once. The count of this clone is one. V is TRBV5-6 and J is TRBJ1-1; D may be TRBD1 (5 bases). The sample was peripheral blood. This TCR came from a human donor in a cohort sampled during active COVID-19. The chain's CDR3 is CASSFGGVDEAFF. CDR3 bases: TGTGCCAGCAGCTTCGGGGGGGTGGATGAAGCTTTCTTT.